This is a list of T cell receptor beta chains from one sample in a study of blood T cell repertoires in COVID-19. Produced via immunoSEQ multiplex PCR; TCRdb's table is partial and in-frame only. In the table there are 150,000 to 250,000 clones, approximately 83% of which are singletons. Sequencing input: PBMCs or T cells enriched from blood (not recorded which). The receptor set was obtained from a man aged 40-49 years who had recovered from COVID-19. CDR3s leave out the opening cysteine and the closing phenylalanine or tryptophan. The order of the fields is CDR3 length, clone size, V gene, J gene, CDR3 protein. Rows may omit the clone size; those that give it use once, few, many or a size class.

13	.	TRBV5-6	TRBJ2-3	ASSFRGLGTDTQY
12	few	TRBV6-1	TRBJ2-5	ASSEAPWTGSQY
10	.	TRBV3-1/TRBV3-2	TRBJ1-4	ASSPFREKLF
9	.	TRBV12-5	TRBJ2-3	ASGHTDTQY
13	.	TRBV5-1	TRBJ1-4	ASSPMGGGGEKLF
11	.	TRBV12-3/TRBV12-4	TRBJ1-5	ASSLARDQPQH
12	.	TRBV13	TRBJ2-1	ASSLFSGYNEQF
12	.	TRBV4-2	TRBJ2-5	ASSQDTQKETQY
14	.	TRBV10-3	TRBJ2-7	AISESATGGFSEQY
13	.	TRBV5-1	TRBJ2-3	ASFQGGRVTDTQY
13	.	TRBV7-8	TRBJ1-4	ASSLVTGVNEKLF
10	.	TRBV4-3	TRBJ1-2	ASSQVRAGGY
16	once	TRBV3-1/TRBV3-2	TRBJ1-6	ASSHETQQVPYNSPLH
13	.	TRBV23-1	TRBJ1-5	ASSRAGHINQPQH
15	.	TRBV9	TRBJ2-1	ASSVGFNSGGAYEQF
10	.	TRBV29-1	TRBJ2-1	SVPLAGSEQF
18	.	TRBV28	TRBJ1-3	ASSQASGTVSLNSGNTIY
13	.	TRBV30	TRBJ1-5	AWSVGGPSNQPQH